This paragraph reports one T cell receptor (beta chain). The record originates from a study of blood T cell repertoires in COVID-19. Study overall: Material from acute and convalescent COVID-19 was sourced from the United States, Italy and Spain. PBMCs, B-cell-depleted T cells, or T cells provided the cDNA or gDNA that made up the material.

Source study methods: Scientists estimated how many nucleated cells there were by amplifying reference gene primers. The assay was immunoSEQ multiplex PCR, and TCRdb's table has in-frame clones only and misses some. The DNA was the basis for D and trimming; V, J and clone size are from that table. This table has 100,000 to 150,000 clones, about four fifths appearing once. V was clipped by 6 bases and J by 5 bases; unmatched bases: 6. From germline, CDR1 is SNHLY and CDR2 FYNNEI. There are 14 residues in the CDR3. Material for sequencing was peripheral blood. The chain carries TRBV2 and TRBJ1-4; 7 bases are a match to TRBD1. The clonotype was recovered from a man aged 55 to 70 with acute or convalescent COVID-19. The CDR3 coding sequence is TGTGCCAGCAGAGACAGGGTAGGGAATGAAAAACTGTTTTTT. Translation gives CASRDRVGNEKLFF. The whole variable domain, filled in from reference TRBV2 and TRBJ1-4, reads EPEVTQTPSHQVTQMGQEVILRCVPISNHLYFYWYRQILGQKVEFLVSFYNNEISEKSEIFDDQFSVERPDGSNFTLKIRSTKLEDSAMYFCASRDRVGNEKLFFGSGTQLSVL.